The present TCR beta chain was sequenced within a study of early T cells in non-severe SARS-CoV-2 infection. Whole-study results and caveats: A preference for anti-spike CD8 responses marked VDJdb matching, which missed private and CD4 specificities.

The CDR3 runs to 12 residues. Trimming took 5 bases from V and 5 from J, leaving 9 bases between them. CDR1 is SEHNR and CDR2 is FQNEAQ in the germline V gene (reference sequence). Unique molecular identifiers were attached to individual cDNA molecules. TCRdb redid the calling of the 5' RACE reads with MiXCR, one entry per CDR3 protein. The sample consists of 50,000 to 65,000 distinct CDR3 sequences, roughly a sixth of them appearing once. Relative to its sample, this clonotype is medium-sized. The antigen is undetermined. Sequenced here: whole blood, sampled at baseline. This TCR derives from an adult who was a healthcare worker with PCR-confirmed SARS-CoV-2 infection or an uninfected control (not recorded which). V and J are TRBV7-9 and TRBJ2-5; D is undetermined. The CDR3 nucleotides read TGTGCCAGCAGCGTTGGAGTTGAGACCCAGTACTTC. This codes for CASSVGVETQYF.